These T cell receptor beta chains were read from a single sample in a study of blood T cell repertoires in COVID-19. Assay: immunoSEQ multiplex PCR; the TCRdb copy retains only in-frame clones and omits some. This sample carries fewer than 120,000 clones, nearly 90% of them seen once, and the ten largest clones take more than 4.5%. Sequenced material: peripheral blood. These receptors originate from a human donor in a cohort sampled during active COVID-19. CDR3s include the opening cysteine and the closing phenylalanine or tryptophan. D genes are given only for firm matches. Some rows mark clone size as missing; the rest say once, few, many or name a class of expanded clone.

d_call: TRBD1; v_call: TRBV3-1/TRBV3-2; j_call: TRBJ1-3; clone_size: NA; cdr3_nt: TGTGCCAGCAGCCAAGATTTAGGACAGGGGGGAAACACCATATATTTT; cdr3_aa: CASSQDLGQGGNTIYF
d_call: TRBD2; v_call: TRBV28; j_call: TRBJ2-4; clone_size: NA; cdr3_nt: TGTGCCAGCAGTTCCTGGGGACTAGCGAAAACTTTCCTAGCCAAAAACATTCAGTACTTC; cdr3_aa: CASSSWGLAKTFLAKNIQYF
d_call: TRBD1; v_call: TRBV5-1; j_call: TRBJ1-2; clone_size: NA; cdr3_nt: TGCGCCAGCAGCTTACAGACAGGGTCCTATGGCTACACCTTC; cdr3_aa: CASSLQTGSYGYTF
d_call: NA; v_call: TRBV28; j_call: TRBJ1-1; clone_size: NA; cdr3_nt: TGTGCCAGCAGTTCCATGAGAGGGATAAACACTGAAGCTTTCTTT; cdr3_aa: CASSSMRGINTEAFF
d_call: NA; v_call: TRBV7-6; j_call: TRBJ2-5; clone_size: NA; cdr3_nt: TGTGCCAGCAGCTTAGAAGAGGCCGGTGGAGAGACCCAGTACTTC; cdr3_aa: CASSLEEAGGETQYF
d_call: NA; v_call: TRBV6-5; j_call: TRBJ1-5; clone_size: once; cdr3_nt: TGTGCCAGCATTAGGCAGGGGAATCAGCCCCAGCATTTT; cdr3_aa: CASIRQGNQPQHF
d_call: NA; v_call: TRBV9; j_call: TRBJ2-3; clone_size: NA; cdr3_nt: TGTGCCAGCAGTACAGAATTAGGAATAGATACGCAGTATTTT; cdr3_aa: CASSTELGIDTQYF
d_call: NA; v_call: TRBV18; j_call: TRBJ2-7; clone_size: once; cdr3_nt: TGTGCCAGCTCACCACGGGGGCGTGACAGCTCCTACGAGCAGTACTTC; cdr3_aa: CASSPRGRDSSYEQYF
d_call: NA; v_call: TRBV7-3; j_call: TRBJ2-1; clone_size: NA; cdr3_nt: TGTGCCAGCAGCTTGGGGGGGCTAGCGGACTACAATGAGCAGTTCTTC; cdr3_aa: CASSLGGLADYNEQFF
d_call: TRBD2; v_call: TRBV4-2; j_call: TRBJ2-7; clone_size: NA; cdr3_nt: TGTGCCAGCAGCCAAGTGCGGGAGGGCTACGAGCAGTACTTC; cdr3_aa: CASSQVREGYEQYF
d_call: TRBD1; v_call: TRBV7-2; j_call: TRBJ2-4; clone_size: NA; cdr3_nt: TGTGCCAGCAGCCCTCGGACAGGGCTAGCCAAAAACATTCAGTACTTC; cdr3_aa: CASSPRTGLAKNIQYF
d_call: NA; v_call: TRBV21-1; j_call: TRBJ1-1; clone_size: NA; cdr3_nt: TGTGCCAGCGGGGCGCAGGCGTCTGGTGAAGCTTTCTTT; cdr3_aa: CASGAQASGEAFF
d_call: TRBD1; v_call: TRBV27; j_call: TRBJ1-4; clone_size: NA; cdr3_nt: TGTGCCAGCAGTAGGCGCCCTGGACAGGGGAATAATGAAAAACTGTTTTTT; cdr3_aa: CASSRRPGQGNNEKLFF
d_call: NA; v_call: TRBV20-1; j_call: TRBJ1-6; clone_size: NA; cdr3_nt: TGCAGTGTTCAGGGTCACTCACCCCTCCACTTT; cdr3_aa: CSVQGHSPLHF
d_call: NA; v_call: TRBV5-1; j_call: TRBJ1-4; clone_size: NA; cdr3_nt: TGCGCCAGCAGACTTACCCCGGGGTCGATCAATGAAAAACTGTTTTTT; cdr3_aa: CASRLTPGSINEKLFF
d_call: NA; v_call: TRBV24-1; j_call: TRBJ1-5; clone_size: once; cdr3_nt: TGTGCCACCAGTGATTCCCCTAATCAGCCCCAGCATTTT; cdr3_aa: CATSDSPNQPQHF
d_call: NA; v_call: TRBV19; j_call: TRBJ1-1; clone_size: NA; cdr3_nt: TGTGCCAGTAGTATCCACCCGGACAGCGCCGATCGGAAAGACACTGAAGCTTTCTTT; cdr3_aa: CASSIHPDSADRKDTEAFF
d_call: NA; v_call: TRBV7-2; j_call: TRBJ2-1; clone_size: NA; cdr3_nt: TGTGCCAGCAGCCCCGAACTAGGGACCTACAATGAGCAGTTCTTC; cdr3_aa: CASSPELGTYNEQFF
d_call: NA; v_call: TRBV14; j_call: TRBJ2-3; clone_size: NA; cdr3_nt: TGTGCCAGCAGCCAAGCTCTCGGAGAGGGAGATACGCAGTATTTT; cdr3_aa: CASSQALGEGDTQYF
d_call: NA; v_call: TRBV5-4; j_call: TRBJ2-2; clone_size: NA; cdr3_nt: TGTGCCAGCAGCCCCCTGGGGGGAAACACCGGGGAGCTGTTTTTT; cdr3_aa: CASSPLGGNTGELFF
d_call: NA; v_call: TRBV25-1; j_call: TRBJ2-3; clone_size: NA; cdr3_nt: TGTGCCAGCAGTGAAGTCGGGAGTGCAGATACGCAGTATTTT; cdr3_aa: CASSEVGSADTQYF
d_call: NA; v_call: TRBV28; j_call: TRBJ2-1; clone_size: NA; cdr3_nt: TGTGCCAGCAGCCTGCTAGCGAATGAGCAGTTCTTC; cdr3_aa: CASSLLANEQFF
d_call: NA; v_call: TRBV27; j_call: TRBJ2-2; clone_size: NA; cdr3_nt: TGTGCCAGCAGTCCTATTTGGGCCCCGAACACCGGGGAGCTGTTTTTT; cdr3_aa: CASSPIWAPNTGELFF
d_call: TRBD1; v_call: TRBV19; j_call: TRBJ1-1; clone_size: NA; cdr3_nt: TGTGCCACCAGGACAGGGCGAGGAAGGGCTTTCTTT; cdr3_aa: CATRTGRGRAFF
d_call: NA; v_call: TRBV4-3; j_call: TRBJ1-2; clone_size: NA; cdr3_nt: TGCGCCAGCAGCCACCAAGCGGGGGGAAACTATGGCTACACCTTC; cdr3_aa: CASSHQAGGNYGYTF